A selection of T cell receptor beta chains follows, all from one sample in a study of shared clonotypes between healthy human individuals. TCRdb keeps only in-frame clones here, not all; method: immunoSEQ multiplex PCR. The sample has under 1,100,000 clones; around 82% are singletons. The sequenced sample was memory CD4+ T cells from PBMCs. These receptors all come from a man younger than 35 in good health. Some clones in this sample may be carry-over from other donors' samples. Each CDR3 is given with its conserved first and last residue. Each record gives: D gene, clone size, V gene, J gene, CDR3 protein, CDR3 DNA. A D gene is named only where the DNA matches it firmly. Clone size, where shown, is once, few, many, or a class for clones that have expanded.

>-|-|TRBV14|TRBJ1-1
CASSQDLTQGFRNTEAFF
TGTGCCAGCAGCCAAGATCTGACCCAGGGCTTCCGGAACACTGAAGCTTTCTTT
>TRBD1|-|TRBV7-8|TRBJ1-1
CASSQQGAGTEAFF
TGTGCCAGCAGCCAACAGGGGGCAGGAACTGAAGCTTTCTTT
>TRBD1|once|TRBV6-6|TRBJ2-1
CASIENRGRPHEQFF
TGTGCCAGCATCGAAAACAGGGGGCGGCCGCATGAGCAGTTCTTC
>TRBD1|-|TRBV5-4|TRBJ1-4
CASSPGGAGEKLFF
TGTGCCAGCAGCCCAGGGGGCGCAGGGGAAAAACTGTTTTTT
>-|many|TRBV6-1|TRBJ2-1
CASSEASDRVSSYNEQFF
TGTGCCAGCAGTGAAGCGTCAGATCGCGTTAGCTCCTACAATGAGCAGTTCTTC
>-|few|TRBV4-2|TRBJ1-3
CASSLHRTTGNTIYF
TGTGCCAGCAGCCTTCACCGGACCACCGGAAACACCATATATTTT
>-|-|TRBV7-3|TRBJ2-5
CASGGAPGETQYF
TGTGCCAGCGGTGGGGCCCCAGGGGAGACCCAGTACTTC
>-|-|TRBV30|TRBJ1-5
CAWSVTGWLGGQPQHF
TGTGCCTGGAGTGTAACCGGCTGGCTTGGAGGTCAGCCCCAGCATTTT
>TRBD1|-|TRBV29-1|TRBJ2-1
CSVDGRGKSNEQFF
TGCAGCGTTGACGGCAGGGGGAAGTCTAATGAGCAGTTCTTC
>-|-|TRBV4-1|TRBJ1-2
CASSPQSDRRAGGYTF
TGCGCCAGCAGCCCGCAATCGGACCGCCGGGCGGGTGGCTACACCTTC
>-|-|TRBV28|TRBJ2-3
CASSLARATDTQYF
TGTGCCAGCAGTTTGGCGAGGGCCACAGATACGCAGTATTTT
>-|-|TRBV9|TRBJ1-3
CASSPWRIAGNTIYF
TGTGCCAGCAGCCCCTGGAGGATTGCTGGAAACACCATATATTTT
>-|-|TRBV25-1|TRBJ1-2
CASSELTGGSSYGYTF
TGTGCCAGCAGTGAGTTAACAGGAGGGAGCTCCTATGGCTACACCTTC
>-|-|TRBV28|TRBJ1-5
CASSSRSGGPYQPQHF
TGTGCCAGCAGTTCCAGGAGCGGGGGGCCATATCAGCCCCAGCATTTT
>TRBD1|-|TRBV5-1|TRBJ1-2
CASSLEAQGARGYTF
TGCGCCAGCAGCTTGGAGGCCCAGGGGGCGCGAGGCTACACCTTC
>-|-|TRBV4-3|TRBJ1-1
CASSQDTRATEAFF
TGCGCCAGCAGCCAAGATACAAGGGCCACTGAAGCTTTCTTT
>-|-|TRBV5-6|TRBJ2-1
CASSQNNRGGSYNEQFF
TGTGCCAGCAGCCAAAACAACAGGGGAGGCTCCTACAATGAGCAGTTCTTC
>TRBD1|-|TRBV7-9|TRBJ2-5
CASSETGAQETQYF
TGTGCCAGCAGCGAAACAGGGGCCCAAGAGACCCAGTACTTC
>TRBD1|once|TRBV7-8|TRBJ1-5
CASSPRGAGGDSNQPQHF
TGTGCCAGCAGCCCACGTGGGGCAGGGGGAGATAGCAATCAGCCCCAGCATTTT
>-|-|TRBV6-1|TRBJ1-5
CASSETNSNQPQHF
TGTGCCAGCAGTGAAACTAACAGCAATCAGCCCCAGCATTTT
>TRBD2|-|TRBV27|TRBJ2-1
CATKFGALAGAREQFF
TGTGCCACCAAATTCGGAGCCCTAGCGGGAGCCCGTGAGCAGTTCTTC
>TRBD1|-|TRBV27|TRBJ1-4
CASKRGQGEKLFF
TGTGCCAGCAAGAGGGGGCAAGGTGAAAAACTGTTTTTT
>-|few|TRBV2|TRBJ1-2
CASRRTKTNYGYTF
TGTGCCAGCAGAAGGACGAAAACTAACTATGGCTACACCTTC
>TRBD1|-|TRBV28|TRBJ2-7
CASRFDRGYEQYF
TGTGCCAGCAGATTTGACAGGGGCTACGAGCAGTACTTC
>-|-|TRBV4-2|TRBJ2-3
CASSQEPQGNTDTQYF
TGTGCCAGCAGCCAAGAACCCCAGGGTAATACAGATACGCAGTATTTT
>TRBD2|-|TRBV28|TRBJ2-1
CASQQRTSGFYNEQFF
TGTGCCAGCCAACAGAGGACTAGCGGCTTCTACAATGAGCAGTTCTTC
>-|-|TRBV15|TRBJ2-7
CATSRDLPSDLKQYF
TGTGCCACCAGCAGAGATCTCCCTAGTGACTTGAAGCAGTACTTC
>TRBD2|once|TRBV6-5|TRBJ2-7
CASSYSRLAGYEQYF
TGTGCCAGCAGTTACTCGAGGCTAGCGGGATACGAGCAGTACTTC
>-|-|TRBV29-1|TRBJ2-1
CSVANSGSPDNEQFF
TGCAGCGTTGCTAATTCCGGGTCCCCCGACAATGAGCAGTTCTTC
>-|few|TRBV5-1|TRBJ2-5
CASSSRDFKETQYF
TGCGCCAGCAGCTCCCGGGACTTTAAAGAGACCCAGTACTTC
>TRBD1|-|TRBV27|TRBJ1-1
CASSDRVGGYTEAFF
TGTGCCAGCAGTGACAGGGTAGGGGGGTACACTGAAGCTTTCTTT
>-|few|TRBV27|TRBJ1-5
CASGEQPQHF
TGTGCCAGCGGGGAGCAGCCCCAGCATTTT
>-|-|TRBV28|TRBJ2-5
CASSYQGRETQYF
TGTGCCAGCAGTTACCAGGGACGAGAGACCCAGTACTTC
>TRBD1|once|TRBV28|TRBJ2-2
CAALRQGPNTGELFF
TGTGCCGCCCTCAGACAGGGTCCGAACACCGGGGAGCTGTTTTTT
>TRBD2|-|TRBV28|TRBJ2-7
CASSLPGLAGNYEQYF
TGTGCCAGCAGCCTACCCGGACTAGCGGGGAACTACGAGCAGTACTTC
>TRBD2|-|TRBV9|TRBJ2-3
CASSVGTSGRATDTQYF
TGTGCCAGCAGCGTAGGAACCTCAGGGAGGGCGACAGATACGCAGTATTTT
>-|-|TRBV18|TRBJ1-5
CASSPGAGGEQPQHF
TGTGCCAGCTCACCAGGGGCCGGGGGGGAGCAGCCCCAGCATTTT
>-|-|TRBV6-6|TRBJ2-7
CASRRAEGQRGHEQYF
TGTGCCAGCAGACGCGCAGAGGGACAGCGGGGGCACGAGCAGTACTTC
>-|many|TRBV2|TRBJ1-1
CASSDQGASNTEAFF
TGTGCCAGCAGTGACCAGGGAGCGTCGAACACTGAAGCTTTCTTT
>-|-|TRBV4-1|TRBJ1-2
CASSQDWGPTRYGYTF
TGCGCCAGCAGCCAAGACTGGGGACCGACGAGGTATGGCTACACCTTC
>TRBD2|once|TRBV4-2|TRBJ2-7
CASSHGTSGSYEQYF
TGTGCCAGCAGCCACGGGACTAGCGGGAGCTACGAGCAGTACTTC
>-|-|TRBV6-1|TRBJ1-3
CASVTGHYSGNTIYF
TGTGCCAGCGTAACGGGCCACTACTCTGGAAACACCATATATTTT
>TRBD1|-|TRBV7-2|TRBJ2-1
CASSWTGSGNEQFF
TGTGCCAGCAGTTGGACAGGGTCTGGGAATGAGCAGTTCTTC
>-|few|TRBV5-1|TRBJ2-7
CASSLRQEYEQYF
TGCGCCAGCAGCCTGAGACAGGAGTACGAGCAGTACTTC
>-|-|TRBV30|TRBJ2-1
CAWSVTDIEQYNEQFF
TGTGCCTGGAGTGTAACGGATATTGAACAGTACAATGAGCAGTTCTTC
>-|-|TRBV5-8|TRBJ2-3
CASSFGGGAGFTQYF
TGTGCCAGCAGCTTTGGAGGCGGTGCCGGGTTTACGCAGTATTTT
>-|once|TRBV5-1|TRBJ2-3
CASSLTTGYTDTQYF
TGCGCCAGCAGCTTGACGACTGGATACACAGATACGCAGTATTTT
>-|-|TRBV4-1|TRBJ1-5
CASSPRQGGGFSNQPQHF
TGCGCCAGCAGCCCAAGGCAAGGGGGAGGCTTTAGCAATCAGCCCCAGCATTTT
>TRBD1|-|TRBV18|TRBJ1-3
CASSLSTGQNSGNTIYF
TGTGCCAGCTCACTAAGTACGGGACAGAACTCTGGAAACACCATATATTTT